This T cell receptor (beta chain) stems from a study of shared clonotypes between healthy human individuals (dated by TCRdb to 2020 to 2022). Regarding the complete study: The cohort included three men and a couple of women between 18 and 49 years of age. Per donor, three plates each were used for CD4 naive and CD4 memory, two for CD8 naive, and one for CD8 memory. The study deeply sequenced blood TCR repertoires of about 5 healthy adults to estimate repertoire size and the extent of clonotype sharing between individuals. Different laboratories and diverse techniques were used to prepare libraries and sequence TCR repertoires, to increase sequencing depth and limit assay-specific biases. Leukapheresis yielded between about 0.85 and 10 billion PBMCs per donor.

V is pared back by 6 bases and J by 3 bases, with 11 bases lying between the germline termini. CDR1 and CDR2 are drawn from the germline V gene (reference sequence): LNHDA, SQIVND. The CDR3 starts with the cysteine, ends with the phenylalanine, and has 13 residues. Left in the record is the CDR3 DNA by itself, 39 bases read in frame from the first base. What the study reported, not specific to this receptor: Estimated clonotype richness was generally larger for naive than for memory subsets. Pairwise subsampling indicated that sequencing depth was expected to affect the degree of clonotype sharing among donors. Incomplete sequencing was indicated by rarefaction of sorted-subset datasets, despite the large sequencing depth. Because the study included a small number of donors, the genetic and exposure-history diversity represented was limited. Compared with non-shared clonotypes, clonotypes shared by all four sorted-subset donors had higher generation probabilities. Across a few donors, approximately 4.9% of naive CD4, roughly 3.5% of naive CD8, approximately 2.5% of memory CD4, and approximately 0.4% of memory CD8 clonotypes were shared. Only blood was sampled, and tissue TCR repertoires likely differ from those in blood.

About this clone: The clone's antigen remains unknown. No base quality information exists; no much larger clone differs at one position.

Healthy HIV-negative adults with no recently reported acute infections or vaccinations were included as donors. All donors were Caucasian adults living in Nashville, Tennessee, USA. CD4+ T cells were enriched through magnetic negative selection, after which naive cells were positively selected on CD45RA and the remaining negative fraction served as the memory subset. After blood collection by leukapheresis, PBMCs were isolated using Ficoll-Histopaque density gradient centrifugation and then cryopreserved in the vapor phase of liquid nitrogen. Analytical flow cytometry was used to check the purity and quantity of each magnetically sorted T cell population. Genomic DNA was isolated from each sorted fraction and quantified by UV absorbance on a Nanodrop 2000c. Using the deep immunoSEQ assay, TCR CDR3 regions were amplified from genomic DNA by multiplex PCR. For each cell subset, the extracted genomic DNA was distributed evenly across all wells of several immunoSEQ 96-well plates, and each plate served as one replicate. Each replicate PCR for sorted subsets received about 220 ng genomic DNA, equal to 30,000 or so T cell genomes. The purified libraries were quantified using a Qubit 3.0 fluorometer, sized with a Bioanalyzer 2100, and then quantified again using the KAPA Library Quantification kit. Every immunoSEQ 96-well plate was sequenced on a dedicated single-read 150-cycle Illumina NextSeq 550 flow cell. In the authors' own workflow: Because the immunoSEQ output held only junctional sequences and lacked quality scores, the filtering could not match the filtering applied to full-length reads. Sequences were annotated with PyIR, a Python wrapper for IgBLAST v1.9, and V/J genes and CDR3 were assigned using IMGT germline references. Reads were removed for weak V/J assignments (E-value above 1e-6), missing CDR3, stop codons, out-of-frame junctions, or ambiguous translated residues. V3J clonotypes were defined as sequences sharing an identical inferred V gene, J gene, and CDR3 amino acid sequence. To compute the percentage overlap between repertoires, the number of shared unique clonotypes was divided by the size of the smaller repertoire. Repertoire richness was assessed with RTK rarefaction, the Chao1 estimator, and Recon v2.1 estimates of unobserved clonotypes. OLGA was used to compute generation probabilities for all TCRbeta clonotypes that the gDNA method yielded from a few donors. Drawn from immuneACCESS, this table holds only the in-frame rearrangements with V and J called that TCRdb kept. Clones are partly lost; checked studies trace under half to an unresolved V gene and leave the rest unexplained. The V and J calls and clone size come from that table; D and trimming were worked out from the DNA. The sample profile shows fewer than 1.4 million clones; roughly 74% of them were found once. The top ten clonotypes cover 0.6% to 0.75% of the sample.

Sequenced: memory CD4+ T cells from PBMCs. The meaning of the sample's cell subset or site label: CD45RA-negative fraction. The source of this sequence is a man between 18 and 29 years old in good health. Some clones in this sample may be carry-over from other donors' samples. This receptor chain uses TRBV19 and TRBJ1-1; the D gene is possibly TRBD1, with 6 bases matching. The CDR3 has the sequence CASSATGYTEAFF. The DNA reads TGTGCCAGTAGCGCTACAGGGTACACTGAAGCTTTCTTT.